Included here is one T cell receptor beta chain sequence, with context. Its antigen is not identified. The data belong to a study of T cells after yellow fever vaccination. Study as a whole: In the case of low-cell-number fractions, SMART-Seq v4 Ultra Low Input was used for preparation.

This CDR3 region has 17 residues. The ends lost 8 bases at V and 2 bases at J; junction bases unmatched: 15. CDR1 and CDR2 from the germline V gene are WSHSY and SAAADI. UMIs were added to TCR cDNA along with a universal primer site when it was made by 5'RACE template switching. MiXCR, run by TCRdb on the 5' RACE reads, gives a single entry per CDR3 protein. Of some 350,000 distinct CDR3 sequences detected, about 4% appear once; the ten largest clones hold under 30%. Study-level results: Highly abundant clonotypes carried over from the bulk population could end up in FACS-sorted repertoires as contaminants.

This material consisted of PBMCs, taken 5 days after the yellow fever booster vaccination. The source of this sequence is a man aged 18 to 29 who received the YFV17D yellow fever vaccine. J is TRBJ2-3 and V is TRBV10-2, with 8 bases fitting TRBD1. CDR3 nucleotides: TGCGCCAGCTGTCCGGTTCAGGGACAGGCCCACACAGATACGCAGTATTTT. It specifies CASCPVQGQAHTDTQYF.